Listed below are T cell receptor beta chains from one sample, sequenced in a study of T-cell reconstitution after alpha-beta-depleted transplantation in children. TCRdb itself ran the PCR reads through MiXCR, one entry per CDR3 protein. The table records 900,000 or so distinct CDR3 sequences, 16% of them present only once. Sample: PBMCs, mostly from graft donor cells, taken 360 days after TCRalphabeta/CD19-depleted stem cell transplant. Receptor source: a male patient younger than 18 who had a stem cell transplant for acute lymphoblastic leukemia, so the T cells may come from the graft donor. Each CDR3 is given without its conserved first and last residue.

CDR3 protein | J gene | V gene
ASSLARDSGRGDEQY | TRBJ2-7 | TRBV5-1
ASSTYYNEQF | TRBJ2-1 | TRBV5-1
ASSPLVKMNTEAF | TRBJ1-1 | TRBV18
ASTPTVLEGNEQF | TRBJ2-1 | TRBV5-1
SARIRDRGTDTQY | TRBJ2-3 | TRBV20-1
ASSQGRGQGKGNTIY | TRBJ1-3 | TRBV4-1
SVENGGTGRSLV | TRBJ1-1 | TRBV29-1
ASSSYIPSVQGETQY | TRBJ2-5 | TRBV5-1
ASSESGTIINGYT | TRBJ1-2 | TRBV10-2
ATSMLAGAGELF | TRBJ2-2 | TRBV15
ASSLSRTLVNTGELF | TRBJ2-2 | TRBV5-6
AISGQNLAGVETQY | TRBJ2-5 | TRBV10-3
ASPSGERSYNEQF | TRBJ2-1 | TRBV11-2
ASSLAGRLATNEKLF | TRBJ1-4 | TRBV7-9
ASGWLVSGSVNEQF | TRBJ2-1 | TRBV12-5
ASSSSGGGRPRIYNEQF | TRBJ2-1 | TRBV11-1
ASSQAERTGGDTQY | TRBJ2-3 | TRBV4-1
ASTPLERNTEAF | TRBJ1-1 | TRBV12-3/TRBV12-4
ASSFARGITYEQY | TRBJ2-7 | TRBV12-3/TRBV12-4
ASSYQGVGTEAF | TRBJ1-1 | TRBV12-3/TRBV12-4
ASSLDAFMNTEAF | TRBJ1-1 | TRBV7-9
SVGVVGSVYEQY | TRBJ2-7 | TRBV29-1
ASSLALVEGDEQF | TRBJ2-1 | TRBV7-9
ASSFLARAANTGELF | TRBJ2-2 | TRBV12-3/TRBV12-4
ATSVGGTGLNEQF | TRBJ2-1 | TRBV24-1
ASSYGQGLNTEAF | TRBJ1-1 | TRBV11-1
ASRDRDLIFYEQY | TRBJ2-7 | TRBV2
AISWPNNEQF | TRBJ2-1 | TRBV10-3
ASSPGLALAYEQY | TRBJ2-7 | TRBV10-1
ASSLSEGVGETQY | TRBJ2-5 | TRBV12-3/TRBV12-4
SARVATSYEQY | TRBJ2-7 | TRBV20-1
ASSSLTSGITGELF | TRBJ2-2 | TRBV11-1
ASSVELAGETQY | TRBJ2-5 | TRBV9
SASNDRRNSPLH | TRBJ1-6 | TRBV20-1
ASTSSQGALGSREQY | TRBJ2-7 | TRBV7-9
AINSNSGNTIY | TRBJ1-3 | TRBV10-3
ATSRNGGASTNEKLF | TRBJ1-4 | TRBV15
ASSPDRVNTEAF | TRBJ1-1 | TRBV7-9
ASSQVVGHRTGANVLT | TRBJ2-6 | TRBV4-1
AISEPRTANEQY | TRBJ2-7 | TRBV10-3
ASSPHGGERSSYNEQF | TRBJ2-1 | TRBV13
SARGRLAGNSYEQY | TRBJ2-7 | TRBV20-1
ATSRGSGQGAGETQY | TRBJ2-5 | TRBV15
ASSSLLTHTDTQY | TRBJ2-3 | TRBV12-3/TRBV12-4
ASSHGQVETQY | TRBJ2-5 | TRBV5-1
SVLLDNRVYNEQF | TRBJ2-1 | TRBV20-1
ASSAGIGELF | TRBJ2-2 | TRBV9